This TCR beta chain was sequenced for a study of T cell changes during pregnancy in multiple sclerosis. Sequenced by immunoSEQ multiplex PCR; TCRdb stores in-frame clones only, minus some. Among 26,000 or so clones, approximately 90% were seen once, and the ten largest hold about 4.9%. The CDR3 length is 17 residues. V shed 4 bases and J 0 bases; nucleotides not matched to a gene: 7. The receptor was isolated from a female donor in good health, enrolled as a control in a pregnancy study. The chain uses TRBV23-1 and TRBJ1-5; 9 positions match TRBD1. TRBV23-1 is noted as an ORF with a role that remains uncertain. Sequenced material: peripheral blood, taken in the first trimester of pregnancy. The CDR3, as DNA: TGCGCCAGCAGTCCTTGGGACAGGGTGTATAGCAATCAGCCCCAGCATTTT. Translating it yields CASSPWDRVYSNQPQHF.